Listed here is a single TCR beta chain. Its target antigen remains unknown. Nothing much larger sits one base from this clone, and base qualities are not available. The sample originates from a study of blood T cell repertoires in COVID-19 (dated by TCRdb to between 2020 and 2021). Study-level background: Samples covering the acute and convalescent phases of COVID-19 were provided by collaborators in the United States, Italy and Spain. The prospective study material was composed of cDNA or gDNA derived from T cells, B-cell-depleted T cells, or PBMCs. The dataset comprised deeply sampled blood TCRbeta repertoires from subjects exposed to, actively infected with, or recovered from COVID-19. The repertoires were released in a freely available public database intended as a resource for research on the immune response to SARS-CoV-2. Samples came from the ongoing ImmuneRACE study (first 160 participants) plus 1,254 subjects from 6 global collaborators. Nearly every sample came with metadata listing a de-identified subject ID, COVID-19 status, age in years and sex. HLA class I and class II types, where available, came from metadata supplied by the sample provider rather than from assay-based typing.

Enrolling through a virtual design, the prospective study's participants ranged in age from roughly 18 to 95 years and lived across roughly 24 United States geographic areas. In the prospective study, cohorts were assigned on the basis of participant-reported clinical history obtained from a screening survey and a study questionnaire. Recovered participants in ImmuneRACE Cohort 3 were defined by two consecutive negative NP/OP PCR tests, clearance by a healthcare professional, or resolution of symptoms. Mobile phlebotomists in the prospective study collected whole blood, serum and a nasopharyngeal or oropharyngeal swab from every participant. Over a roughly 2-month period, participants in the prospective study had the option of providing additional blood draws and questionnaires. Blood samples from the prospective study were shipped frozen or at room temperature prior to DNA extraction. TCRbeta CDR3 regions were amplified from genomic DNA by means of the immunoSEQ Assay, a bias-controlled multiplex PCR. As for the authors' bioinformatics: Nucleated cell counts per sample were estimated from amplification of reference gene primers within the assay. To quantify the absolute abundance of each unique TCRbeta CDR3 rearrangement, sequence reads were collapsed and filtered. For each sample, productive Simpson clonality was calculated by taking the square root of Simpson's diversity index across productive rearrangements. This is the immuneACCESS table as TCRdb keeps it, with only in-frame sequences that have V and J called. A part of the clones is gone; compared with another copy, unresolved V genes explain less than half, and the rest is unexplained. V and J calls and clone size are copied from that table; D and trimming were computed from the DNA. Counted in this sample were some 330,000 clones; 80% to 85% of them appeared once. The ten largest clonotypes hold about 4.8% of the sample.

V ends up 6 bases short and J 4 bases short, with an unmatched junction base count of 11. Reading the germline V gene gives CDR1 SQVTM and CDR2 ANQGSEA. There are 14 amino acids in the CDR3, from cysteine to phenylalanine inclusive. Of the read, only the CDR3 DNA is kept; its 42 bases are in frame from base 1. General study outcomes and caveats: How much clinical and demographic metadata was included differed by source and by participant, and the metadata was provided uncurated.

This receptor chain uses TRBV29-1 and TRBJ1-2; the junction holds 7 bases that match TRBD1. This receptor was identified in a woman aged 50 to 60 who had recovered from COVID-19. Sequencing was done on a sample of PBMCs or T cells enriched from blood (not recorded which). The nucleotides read TGCAGCGTGGGGGGACAGAGAACCTTCTATGGCTACACCTTC. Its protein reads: CSVGGQRTFYGYTF.